Detailed here is one T cell receptor (beta chain). Its antigen remains unknown. A J-beta primer mix and a sample-barcoded 5' primer were used in a second PCR of roughly 6 to 11 cycles. MiXCR was run by TCRdb on the 5' RACE reads, yielding one entry per CDR3 protein. The sample has around 970,000 distinct CDR3 sequences, roughly 47% seen once. This record belongs to a study of blood T cells in healthy people across ages. Total RNA extracted from each sample amounted to at least 6 micrograms. Germline CDR1 MNHEY, CDR2 SVGAGI. CDR3 length: 15 residues. V dropped 5 bases and J dropped 2; count of bases not matched to a gene: 6. Findings and limits, study-wide: A strong correlation between TCR beta diversity and naive T cell percentage was seen. When set beside aged donors, long-lived donors presented more naive CD4+ cells and higher diversity.

The specimen was blood. This sequence was found in a woman aged 55 to 70 in good health. The chain employs TRBV6-5 and TRBJ2-7, with TRBD2 matching over 10 bases. DNA of the CDR3: TGTGCCAGCAGTCACGCTAGCGGGGGCACCTACGAGCAGTACTTC. It specifies CASSHASGGTYEQYF.